The 17 T cell receptor beta chains reported below all come from one sample, sequenced in a study of cytomegalovirus exposure and HLA in healthy donors (dated by TCRdb to 2015 to 2018). Receptor amplification or capture employed the immunoSEQ multiplex PCR assay. The multiplex PCR relied on a mix of 60 forward primers for TCR Vbeta segments and 13 reverse primers for TCR Jbeta segments. In TCRdb, the immuneACCESS table is reduced to in-frame sequences with V and J assigned. These tables do not hold every clone; where another copy was compared, an unresolved V gene accounts for under half, and the others remain unexplained. This sample is represented by roughly 88,000 clones; over 75% of them were singletons. The ten largest clonotypes hold 5% to 5.5% of the sample. Source material: PBMCs. Receptors originate from a man aged 25 to 40 in good health and CMV-seropositive.

This clone was detected only once. This sequence joins TRBV7-3 and TRBJ1-6, with a weak D call TRBD1 (5 bases). In germline, CDR1 is SGHTA, CDR2 FQGTGA. This CDR3 has 13 residues. V dropped 5 bases and J dropped 10 bases, with 12 bases sitting between them. CDR3 sequence (DNA): TGTGCCAGCAGCCCGGTGGGGGGATCACCCCTCCACTTT. Its translation: CASSPVGGSPLHF.

V and J are TRBV7-2 and TRBJ2-7, with a possible D match to TRBD2 (6 bases). CDR1 and CDR2 from the germline V gene are SGHTA and FQGNSA. V was cut by 3 bases and J by 2 bases, with 11 bases left in between. This CDR3 has 14 amino acids. CDR3 loop: CASSFGGSPYEQYF. CDR3 in DNA: TGTGCCAGCAGCTTTGGGGGGAGCCCCTACGAGCAGTACTTC.

This clone was seen a handful of times. The junction and the germline gene differ at one end; a read error may be behind it. The genes are TRBV7-7 and TRBJ2-2; D unresolved. CDR3 length: 14 residues. Germline V lookup: CDR1 SSHAT, CDR2 FNYEAQ (reference sequence). CDR3 residues: CASSAGASAGELFF. CDR3 nucleotides: TGTGCTAGCAGCGCCGGTGCTTCTGCCGGGGAGCTGTTTTTT.

The chain uses TRBV30 and TRBJ2-4, with D possibly TRBD1 on 6 matching bases. Between the trimmed V and J ends, which lost 1 base and 3 bases, there was a span of 13 bases. The CDR3 has 15 residues. CDR1 and CDR2 (germline): GTSNPN, SVGIG (reference sequence). In DNA, the CDR3 is TGTGCCTGGAGTGCACAGGGCCGATACAAAAACATTCAGTACTTC. It translates to CAWSAQGRYKNIQYF.

The chain uses TRBV7-2 and TRBJ2-1, with D perhaps matching TRBD2 (7 bases). The CDR3 covers 14 residues. Germline loops: CDR1 SGHTA, CDR2 FQGNSA. Trimming removed 5 bases at V and 5 bases at J, with 13 bases between. CDR3: CASSDRGANNEQFF. As DNA, the CDR3 is TGTGCCAGCAGCGACCGGGGGGCGAACAATGAGCAGTTCTTC. The full variable domain, in which reference TRBV7-2 and TRBJ2-1 provide the parts outside the CDR3, is GAGVSQSPSNKVTEKGKDVELRCDPISGHTALYWYRQSLGQGLEFLIYFQGNSAPDKSGLPSDRFSAERTGGSVSTLTIQRTQQEDSAVYLCASSDRGANNEQFFGPGTRLTVL.

The chain recombines TRBV27 with TRBJ2-1; D not resolved. This CDR3 contains 13 residues. V shed 4 bases and J shed 8 bases, with 12 bases lying between them. The germline CDR1 and CDR2 sequences are MNHEY and SMNVEV (reference sequence). The DNA for the CDR3 is TGTGCCAGCAGTTACAGTACCTGGGATGAGCAGTTCTTC. Translated, it gives CASSYSTWDEQFF.

The CDR3 DNA follows: TGCAGCGTTGGGACAGGGGGCTCGGGCACTGAAGCTTTCTTT. Translated, it gives CSVGTGGSGTEAFF. This sequence joins TRBV29-1 and TRBJ1-1; 11 bases line up with TRBD1. Trimming took 4 bases from V and 4 from J; bases not matched to a gene: 5. Germline CDR1 SQVTM, CDR2 ANQGSEA. This CDR3 spans 14 amino acids.

This chain joins TRBV6-4 and TRBJ2-3; 7 bases agree with TRBD2. This CDR3 contains 19 residues. The germline gives CDR1 MRHNA, CDR2 SNTAGT. Trimming at V came to 3 bases and at J to 1 base, leaving 16 bases not matched to a gene. CDR3 amino acids: CASSEDLIGGFTGTDTQYF. The CDR3, as DNA: TGTGCCAGCAGTGAGGACCTCATCGGGGGGTTTACTGGCACAGATACGCAGTATTTT.

The rearrangement joins TRBV7-2 to TRBJ2-5; D is unresolved. CDR3 length: 14 residues. Germline CDR1 reads SGHTA; CDR2 reads FQGNSA. V was pared by 3 bases and J by 1 base, with 9 bases between. CDR3 sequence (DNA): TGTGCCAGCAGCTTTAGCCGGTTCCAAGAGACCCAGTACTTC. Translation gives CASSFSRFQETQYF.

This clone was found a few times. The V and J genes are TRBV4-3 and TRBJ2-3, with 11 bases aligning to TRBD2. With V trimmed by 5 bases and J by 2 bases, 3 bases remained unmatched. CDR3 length: 15 residues. The germline gives CDR1 LGHNA, CDR2 YSLEER. CDR3 coding DNA: TGCGCCAGCAGCTTAGCGGGAGGGCCCACAGATACGCAGTATTTT. Residues: CASSLAGGPTDTQYF.

V is TRBV2 and J is TRBJ1-2; the D gene is possibly TRBD1 (5 bases). The CDR3 has 13 residues. CDR1 is SNHLY and CDR2 is FYNNEI in the germline V gene. The V end lost 6 bases, the J end lost 3 bases, and 11 bases lay between the germline ends. In DNA form, the CDR3 reads TGTGCCAGCAGACCCCAGGGTGACTATGGCTACACCTTC. Translation gives CASRPQGDYGYTF. The entire variable domain, with the rest obtained from reference TRBV2 and TRBJ1-2, is as follows: EPEVTQTPSHQVTQMGQEVILRCVPISNHLYFYWYRQILGQKVEFLVSFYNNEISEKSEIFDDQFSVERPDGSNFTLKIRSTKLEDSAMYFCASRPQGDYGYTFGSGTRLTVV.

The chain couples TRBV5-4 to TRBJ2-3, with TRBD2 matching 16 bases. The CDR3 contains 18 residues. Per the germline V gene, CDR1 is SGHNT and CDR2 is YYREEE (reference sequence). The V segment lost 0 bases and the J segment 4 bases; nucleotides outside the gene matches: 5. DNA for the CDR3: TGTGCCAGCAGCTTGGAGGGACTAGCGGGAGGGACGGCAGATACGCAGTATTTT. Translated, it gives CASSLEGLAGGTADTQYF.

The count of this clone is one. The genes are TRBV19 and TRBJ1-5; 8 nucleotides match TRBD1. CDR1 LNHDA and CDR2 SQIVND come from the germline V gene (reference sequence). Unmatched junction bases numbered 5, after V lost 7 bases and J lost 6 bases. CDR3 length equals 13 residues. The chain's CDR3 is CASTQGAAQPQHF. In nucleotides, the CDR3 is TGTGCCAGTACGCAGGGGGCGGCTCAGCCCCAGCATTTT.

The sample holds a few counts of this clone. The chain couples TRBV5-1 to TRBJ2-5, with D possibly TRBD2 on 7 matching bases. The germline CDR1 and CDR2 sequences are SGHRS and YFSETQ. This CDR3 has 14 residues. V was cut by 4 bases and J by 6 bases, with 16 bases left in between. The CDR3 loop reads CASSGGGGAKTQYF. The DNA for the CDR3 is TGCGCCAGCAGCGGAGGGGGGGGCGCAAAGACCCAGTACTTC.

This clone was detected only once. V usage is TRBV13 and J usage is TRBJ2-2; D gene unclear. The CDR3 is made up of 12 amino acids. Trimming took 2 bases from V and 6 from J, leaving 4 bases between them. The germline V gene encodes CDR1 PRHDT and CDR2 FYEKMQ (reference sequence). The CDR3 DNA follows: TGTGCCAGCAGCTTAAGCCCCGGGGAGCTGTTTTTT. Amino acid sequence: CASSLSPGELFF.

This clone was observed a few times. The chain combines TRBV18 with TRBJ1-4; D not certain. The germline V gene encodes CDR1 KGHSH and CDR2 LQKENI. V lost 0 bases to trimming and J lost 8 bases, with 13 bases between them. This CDR3 region has 15 residues. The CDR3, as DNA: TGTGCCAGCTCACCACCAGCCGCGGAGATGGAAAAACTGTTTTTT. Translated: CASSPPAAEMEKLFF.

This clone appeared a few times. The gene calls are TRBV4-1 and TRBJ2-7; the match to TRBD1 covers 7 bases. The V segment lost 4 bases and the J segment 2 bases; nucleotides outside the gene matches: 5. The germline V gene encodes CDR1 MGHRA and CDR2 YSYEKL. The CDR3 extends over 14 amino acids. The CDR3 region is CASSRGQDAYEQYF. In DNA form, the CDR3 reads TGCGCCAGCAGCCGTGGACAGGACGCCTACGAGCAGTACTTC.